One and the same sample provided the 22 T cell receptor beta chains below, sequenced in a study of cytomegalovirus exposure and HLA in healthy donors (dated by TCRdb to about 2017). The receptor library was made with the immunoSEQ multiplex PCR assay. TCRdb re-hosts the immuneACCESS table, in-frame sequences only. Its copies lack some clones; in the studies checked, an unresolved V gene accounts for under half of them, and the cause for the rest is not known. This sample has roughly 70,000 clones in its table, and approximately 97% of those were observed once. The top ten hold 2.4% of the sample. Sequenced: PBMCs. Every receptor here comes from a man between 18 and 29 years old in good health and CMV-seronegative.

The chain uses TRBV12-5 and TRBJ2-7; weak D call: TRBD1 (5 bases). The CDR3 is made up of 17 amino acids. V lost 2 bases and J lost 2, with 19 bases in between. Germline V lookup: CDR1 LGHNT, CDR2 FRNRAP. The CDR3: CASGLPLSQGIPYEQYF. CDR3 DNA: TGTGCTAGTGGTTTGCCACTAAGCCAGGGAATACCCTACGAGCAGTACTTC.

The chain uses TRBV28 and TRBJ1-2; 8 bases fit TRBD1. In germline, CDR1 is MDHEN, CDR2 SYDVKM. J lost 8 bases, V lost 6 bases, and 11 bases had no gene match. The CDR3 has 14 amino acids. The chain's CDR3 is CASSLSGQVYGYTF. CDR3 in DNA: TGTGCCAGCAGCCTATCGGGACAGGTATACGGCTACACCTTC.

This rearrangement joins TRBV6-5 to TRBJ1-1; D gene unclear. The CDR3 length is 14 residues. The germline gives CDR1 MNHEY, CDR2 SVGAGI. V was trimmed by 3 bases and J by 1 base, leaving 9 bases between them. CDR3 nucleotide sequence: TGTGCCAGCAGTTATTCGCAGGCGAACACTGAAGCTTTCTTT. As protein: CASSYSQANTEAFF.

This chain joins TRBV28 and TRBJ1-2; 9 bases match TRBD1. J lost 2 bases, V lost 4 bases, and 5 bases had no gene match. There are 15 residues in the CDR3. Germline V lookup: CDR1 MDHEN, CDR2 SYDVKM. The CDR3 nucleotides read TGTGCCAGCAGTTCACAGGGGGCTTGGAACTATGGCTACACCTTC. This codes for CASSSQGAWNYGYTF.

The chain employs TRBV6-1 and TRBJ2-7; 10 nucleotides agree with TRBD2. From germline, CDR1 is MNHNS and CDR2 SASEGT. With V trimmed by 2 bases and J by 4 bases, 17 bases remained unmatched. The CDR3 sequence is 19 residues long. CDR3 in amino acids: CASSEFFPSGSHLKYEQYF. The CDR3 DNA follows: TGTGCCAGCAGTGAATTTTTCCCTAGCGGGAGCCATCTTAAATACGAGCAGTACTTC.

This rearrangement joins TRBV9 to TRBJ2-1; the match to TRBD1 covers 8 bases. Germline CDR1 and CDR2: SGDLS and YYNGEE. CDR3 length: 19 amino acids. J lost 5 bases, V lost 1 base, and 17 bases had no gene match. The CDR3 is CASSVSTALDRGTDNEQFF. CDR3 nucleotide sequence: TGTGCCAGCAGCGTATCTACGGCCCTCGACAGGGGCACTGACAATGAGCAGTTCTTC.

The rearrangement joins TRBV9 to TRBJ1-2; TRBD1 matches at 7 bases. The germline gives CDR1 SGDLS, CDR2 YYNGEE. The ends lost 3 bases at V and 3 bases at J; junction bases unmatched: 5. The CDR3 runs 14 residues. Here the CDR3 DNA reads TGTGCCAGCAGCGAAAGACAGGGTGACTATGGCTACACCTTC. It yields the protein CASSERQGDYGYTF.

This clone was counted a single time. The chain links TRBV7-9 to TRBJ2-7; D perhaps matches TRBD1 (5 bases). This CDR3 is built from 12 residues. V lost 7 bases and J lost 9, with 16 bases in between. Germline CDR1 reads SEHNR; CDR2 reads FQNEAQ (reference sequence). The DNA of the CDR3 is TGTGCCAGCACGATCCGACAGTCAAGGCAGTACTTC. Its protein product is CASTIRQSRQYF.

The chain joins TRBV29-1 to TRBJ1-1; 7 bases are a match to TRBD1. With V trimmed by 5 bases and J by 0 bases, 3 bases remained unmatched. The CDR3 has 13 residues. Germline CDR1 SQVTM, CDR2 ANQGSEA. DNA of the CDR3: TGCAGCGTTACGGGACAGTTGAACACTGAAGCTTTCTTT. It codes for CSVTGQLNTEAFF.

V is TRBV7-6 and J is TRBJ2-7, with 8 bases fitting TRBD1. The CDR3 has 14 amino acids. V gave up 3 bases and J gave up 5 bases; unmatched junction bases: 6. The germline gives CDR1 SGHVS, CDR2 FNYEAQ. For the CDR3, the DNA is TGTGCCAGCAGCTTCGGCAGGGGGCAAAACGAGCAGTACTTC. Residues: CASSFGRGQNEQYF.

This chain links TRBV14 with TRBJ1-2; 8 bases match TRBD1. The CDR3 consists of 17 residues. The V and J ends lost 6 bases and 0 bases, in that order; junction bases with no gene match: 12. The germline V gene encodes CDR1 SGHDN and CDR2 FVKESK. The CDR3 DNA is TGTGCCAGCAGTCCAGGACAGGGTCGGTACGCTAACTATGGCTACACCTTC. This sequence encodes CASSPGQGRYANYGYTF.

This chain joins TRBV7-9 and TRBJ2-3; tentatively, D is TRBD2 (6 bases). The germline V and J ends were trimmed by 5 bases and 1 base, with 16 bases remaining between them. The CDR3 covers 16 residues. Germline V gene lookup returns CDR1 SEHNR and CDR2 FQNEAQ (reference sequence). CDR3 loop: CASSPSTRGGTDTQYF. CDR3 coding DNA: TGTGCCAGCAGCCCTTCGACTAGAGGGGGCACAGATACGCAGTATTTT. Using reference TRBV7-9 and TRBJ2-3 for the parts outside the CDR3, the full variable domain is DTGVSQNPRHKITKRGQNVTFRCDPISEHNRLYWYRQTLGQGPEFLTYFQNEAQLEKSRLLSDRFSAERPKGSFSTLEIQRTEQGDSAMYLCASSPSTRGGTDTQYFGPGTRLTVL.

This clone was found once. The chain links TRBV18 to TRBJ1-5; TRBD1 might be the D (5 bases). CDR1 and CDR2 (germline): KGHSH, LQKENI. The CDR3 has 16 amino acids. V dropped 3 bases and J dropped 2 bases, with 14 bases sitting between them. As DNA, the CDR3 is TGTGCCAGCTCACCTGGAGGGGACGGCCGCAATCAGCCCCAGCATTTT. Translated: CASSPGGDGRNQPQHF.

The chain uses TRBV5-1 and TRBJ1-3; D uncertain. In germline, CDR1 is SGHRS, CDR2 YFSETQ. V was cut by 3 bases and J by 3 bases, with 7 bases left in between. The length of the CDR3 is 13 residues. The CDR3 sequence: CASSSGYGNTIYF. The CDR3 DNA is TGCGCCAGCAGCTCGGGGTATGGAAACACCATATATTTT.

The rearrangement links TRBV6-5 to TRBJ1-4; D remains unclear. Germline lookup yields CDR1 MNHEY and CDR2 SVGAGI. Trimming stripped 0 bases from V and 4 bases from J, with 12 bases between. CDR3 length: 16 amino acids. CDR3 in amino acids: CASSYSPLPSNEKLFF. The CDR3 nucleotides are TGTGCCAGCAGTTACTCACCTCTTCCCAGTAATGAAAAACTGTTTTTT.

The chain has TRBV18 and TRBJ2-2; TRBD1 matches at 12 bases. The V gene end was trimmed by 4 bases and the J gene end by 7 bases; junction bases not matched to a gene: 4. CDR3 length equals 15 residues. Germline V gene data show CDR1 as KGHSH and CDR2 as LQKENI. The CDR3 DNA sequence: TGTGCCAGCTCACGGGACAGGGGGCGCGGCGGGGAGCTGTTTTTT. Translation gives CASSRDRGRGGELFF.

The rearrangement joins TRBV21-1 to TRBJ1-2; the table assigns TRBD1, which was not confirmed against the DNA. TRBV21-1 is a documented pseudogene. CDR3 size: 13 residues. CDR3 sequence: CASSKEGEGGYTF. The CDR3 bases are TGTGCCAGCAGCAAAGAGGGGGAAGGAGGCTACACCTTC.

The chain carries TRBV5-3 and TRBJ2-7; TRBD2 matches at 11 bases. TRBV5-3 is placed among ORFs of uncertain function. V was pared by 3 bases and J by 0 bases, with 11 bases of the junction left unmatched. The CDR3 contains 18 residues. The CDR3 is CARSSPTSGNCSSYEQYF. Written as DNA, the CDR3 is TGTGCCAGAAGCTCCCCGACTAGCGGGAATTGTTCCTCCTACGAGCAGTACTTC.

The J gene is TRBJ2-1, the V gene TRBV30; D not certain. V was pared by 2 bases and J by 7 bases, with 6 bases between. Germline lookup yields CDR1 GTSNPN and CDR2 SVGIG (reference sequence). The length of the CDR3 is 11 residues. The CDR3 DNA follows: TGTGCCTGGAGTCTCGCGAATGAGCAGTTCTTC. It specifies CAWSLANEQFF.

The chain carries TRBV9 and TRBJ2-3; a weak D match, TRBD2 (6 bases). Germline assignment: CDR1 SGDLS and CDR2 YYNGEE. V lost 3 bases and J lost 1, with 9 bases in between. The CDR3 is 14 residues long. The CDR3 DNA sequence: TGTGCCAGCAGCGCAGCTAGCGGCACAGATACGCAGTATTTT. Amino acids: CASSAASGTDTQYF.

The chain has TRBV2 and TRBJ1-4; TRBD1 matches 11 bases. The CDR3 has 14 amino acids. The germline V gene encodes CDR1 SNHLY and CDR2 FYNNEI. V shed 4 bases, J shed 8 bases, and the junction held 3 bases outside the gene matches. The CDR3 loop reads CASSGTGGAEKLFF. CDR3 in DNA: TGTGCCAGCAGTGGGACAGGGGGCGCGGAAAAACTGTTTTTT.

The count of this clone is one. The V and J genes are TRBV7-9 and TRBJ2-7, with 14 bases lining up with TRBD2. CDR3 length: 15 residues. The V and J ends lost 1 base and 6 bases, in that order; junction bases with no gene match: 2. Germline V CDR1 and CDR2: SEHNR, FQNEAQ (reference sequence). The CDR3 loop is CASSLEGLAGAEQYF. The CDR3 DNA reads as TGTGCCAGCAGCTTAGAGGGACTAGCGGGAGCCGAGCAGTACTTC.